This TCR beta chain was documented in a study of blood T cell repertoires in COVID-19. Study overall: The cDNA or gDNA used as material had been derived from T cells, B-cell-depleted T cells, or PBMCs.

V lost 7 bases to trimming and J lost 0 bases, with 8 bases between them. Looked up from germline, CDR1 is SGHRS and CDR2 is YFSETQ. The CDR3 loop spans 13 amino acids. In the original processing: The assay estimated nucleated cells by amplifying reference gene primers. Some clones are missing from TCRdb's copy, which holds only in-frame ones; the method was immunoSEQ multiplex PCR. V, J and clone size reflect that table, while D and trimming were determined from the DNA. The data hold around 81,000 clones, with 83% observed a single time. This sequence was found in a man of 80 years or more with acute or convalescent COVID-19. The chain combines TRBV5-1 with TRBJ1-3, with D hard to call. The sequenced sample was peripheral blood. The CDR3, as DNA: TGCGCCAGCTCTAAAGACTCTGGAAACACCATATATTTT. It codes for CASSKDSGNTIYF.